This passage covers 21 T cell receptor beta chains from one sample sequenced in a study of T cells in Graves' hyperthyroidism and ophthalmopathy. RNA transcripts served as the template for amplifying TCR beta CDR3 regions. Initially, a first-round RT-PCR of the TCR CDR3 employed the HTBI primer set. Via MiXCR, TCRdb re-called the multiplex PCR reads, giving one row per CDR3 protein. The repertoire holds approximately 570,000 distinct CDR3 sequences, with around 20% as singletons. The sequenced material came from blood. The receptors here all came from a middle-aged man with Graves' ophthalmopathy.

This clonotype was observed at least ten times. The chain is built from TRBV18 and TRBJ2-7; 9 bases align to TRBD2. Per the germline V gene, CDR1 is KGHSH and CDR2 is LQKENI. The CDR3 is 16 residues long. J gave up 2 bases and V 3 bases, and 8 bases lay outside the gene matches. Here the CDR3 DNA reads TGTGCCAGCTCACCCCTAGCGGGGCGGGACACCTACGAGCAGTACTTC. As protein: CASSPLAGRDTYEQYF.

This chain connects TRBV4-1 to TRBJ1-1, with D unclear. The CDR3 has 15 residues. Looked up from germline, CDR1 is MGHRA and CDR2 is YSYEKL. V lost 0 bases to trimming and J lost 4 bases, with 12 bases between them. The CDR3 DNA reads as TGCGCCAGCAGCCAAGAGGGCCAAATGGGCACTGAAGCTTTCTTT. The encoded protein is CASSQEGQMGTEAFF.

This clonotype was detected ten times or more. The chain combines TRBV4-3 with TRBJ2-1; 9 nucleotides line up with TRBD2. CDR1 is LGHNA, CDR2 YSLEER, per germline. This CDR3 is 16 amino acids long. The ends lost 2 bases at V and 4 bases at J; junction bases unmatched: 6. DNA for the CDR3: TGCGCCAGCAGCCAAATAGCGGGAGAGGGTTACAATGAGCAGTTCTTC. Encoded protein: CASSQIAGEGYNEQFF.

This chain connects TRBV2 to TRBJ2-7, with D possibly TRBD2 on 6 matching bases. The germline gives CDR1 SNHLY, CDR2 FYNNEI. The CDR3 loop spans 14 amino acids. The ends were cut back, 6 bases at V and 0 bases at J, with 12 bases in the middle. The CDR3 DNA is TGTGCCAGCAGGGGAGGAGTAGCCTCCTACGAGCAGTACTTC. This codes for CASRGGVASYEQYF.

This clonotype showed up just a few times. V is TRBV6-2 or TRBV6-3 and J is TRBJ1-2; D unresolved. V lost 7 bases and J 5 bases, leaving 14 bases between the germline ends. The CDR3 totals 13 residues. Germline CDR1 reads MNHEY; CDR2 reads SVGEGT. For the CDR3, the DNA is TGTGCCAGCAACAAAACTCCGGCATATGGCTACACCTTC. Residues: CASNKTPAYGYTF.

The chain uses TRBV15 and TRBJ1-1; D gene unclear. Trimming stripped 2 bases from V and 2 bases from J, with 12 bases between. The CDR3 spans 15 residues. Germline V gives CDR1 LNHNV, CDR2 YYDKDF (reference sequence). The CDR3: CATSRIRAPNTEAFF. CDR3 DNA sequence: TGTGCCACCAGCAGAATAAGGGCTCCAAACACTGAAGCTTTCTTT.

This clonotype was detected only a few times. The rearrangement links TRBV7-2 to TRBJ2-1; TRBD2 aligns across 7 bases. This CDR3 is 11 amino acids long. The trim removed 2 bases at V and 12 bases at J, leaving 1 base unmatched. The germline V gene encodes CDR1 SGHTA and CDR2 FQGNSA. The CDR3 loop is CASSLSGGQFF. The CDR3 DNA reads as TGTGCCAGCAGCTTATCGGGGGGGCAGTTCTTC.

This clonotype came up a few times. The rearrangement joins TRBV28 to TRBJ2-3; D is uncertain. The germline V and J ends were trimmed by 4 bases and 2 bases, with 16 bases remaining between them. CDR1 is MDHEN, CDR2 SYDVKM, per germline. The CDR3 covers 16 residues. The CDR3 DNA reads TGTGCCAGCAGTTCCGCCTCAACGCGGACCACAGATACGCAGTATTTT. Translating it yields CASSSASTRTTDTQYF.

This clonotype has a handful of counts. This chain links TRBV19 with TRBJ1-1; TRBD1 might be the D (6 bases). Between the trimmed V and J ends, which lost 5 bases and 5 bases, there was a span of 12 bases. The length of the CDR3 is 13 residues. Germline CDR1 is LNHDA and CDR2 is SQIVND (reference sequence). The DNA of the CDR3 is TGTGCCAGTAGTGACAGGCCGGGGACTGAAGCTTTCTTT. Residues: CASSDRPGTEAFF.

The J gene is TRBJ2-7, the V gene TRBV12-3 or TRBV12-4, with 8 bases that match TRBD1. The CDR3 spans 12 residues. Trimming took 2 bases from V and 7 from J; bases not matched to a gene: 1. The CDR3 region has the DNA TGTGCCAGCAGTTTAACAGGGGGAGAGCAGTACTTC. Its protein is CASSLTGGEQYF.

The J gene is TRBJ2-2, the V gene TRBV12-3 or TRBV12-4; D is possibly TRBD1 (6 bases). The CDR3 consists of 14 residues. The V end lost 10 bases, the J end lost 3 bases, and 15 bases lay between the germline ends. The CDR3 protein is CAMGRDTDTGELFF. The CDR3 DNA is TGTGCCATGGGTCGGGACACGGACACCGGGGAGCTGTTTTTT.

The genes are TRBV29-1 and TRBJ2-7; the D call may be TRBD1 or TRBD2 (5 bases each). The CDR3 contains 13 residues. CDR1 and CDR2 from the germline V gene are SQVTM and ANQGSEA. V was shortened by 3 bases and J by 1 base, with 10 bases between the two germline ends. CDR3 region: CSVDRDGSYEQYF. The CDR3 bases are TGCAGCGTTGACAGGGACGGGTCCTACGAGCAGTACTTC.

This clonotype appeared many times. The V and J genes are TRBV10-3 and TRBJ2-7; 9 bases fit TRBD2. V was pared by 4 bases and J by 3 bases, with 1 base of the junction left unmatched. The CDR3 is 13 amino acids. Germline CDR1 reads ENHRY; CDR2 reads SYGVKD. This chain's CDR3 is CAISGRGGYEQYF. CDR3 coding DNA: TGTGCCATCAGTGGGCGGGGGGGCTACGAGCAGTACTTC.

The J gene is TRBJ1-5, the V gene TRBV20-1; D perhaps matches TRBD1 (5 bases). Trimming stripped 3 bases from V and 7 bases from J, with 13 bases between. Germline V lookup: CDR1 DFQATT, CDR2 SNEGSKA (reference sequence). This CDR3 region has 13 residues. The CDR3 here is CSASSRDGQPQHF. DNA of the CDR3: TGCAGTGCTAGTTCCAGGGACGGACAGCCCCAGCATTTT.

This clonotype was detected many times. V gene TRBV7-3 combines with J gene TRBJ2-3; D is perhaps TRBD2 (5 bases). Germline CDR1 is SGHTA and CDR2 is FQGTGA. This CDR3 has 14 amino acids. The V end was cut by 2 bases, the J end by 5 bases, with 11 bases between. CDR3 sequence: CASSLAGRGDTQYF. CDR3 coding DNA: TGTGCCAGCAGCTTAGCGGGCCGGGGAGATACGCAGTATTTT. The full variable domain, with the rest looked up from reference TRBV7-3 and TRBJ2-3, is GAGVSQTPSNKVTEKGKYVELRCDPISGHTALYWYRQSLGQGPEFLIYFQGTGAADDSGLPNDRFFAVRPEGSVSTLKIQRTERGDSAVYLCASSLAGRGDTQYFGPGTRLTVL.

The rearrangement links TRBV2 to TRBJ1-2, with D unresolved. CDR1 is SNHLY, CDR2 FYNNEI, per germline. This CDR3 comprises 15 residues. Trimming pared 6 bases from V and 5 bases from J, leaving 19 bases between. The DNA for the CDR3 is TGTGCCAGCAGCGTAGACACCTACGGAGTGTATGGCTACACCTTC. Amino acid sequence: CASSVDTYGVYGYTF.

This clonotype turned up a few times. DNA of the CDR3: TGTGCCACCAGTGATTTGACGGGCGATGAGCAGTTCTTC. Its translation is CATSDLTGDEQFF. The chain recombines TRBV24-1 with TRBJ2-1; D remains unclear. CDR3 length equals 13 residues. CDR1 and CDR2 (germline): KGHDR, SFDVKD. With 0 bases removed from V and 8 bases from J, the gap between germline ends came to 7 bases.

This rearrangement joins TRBV7-9 to TRBJ2-5; perhaps D is TRBD1 or TRBD2 (6 bases each). The CDR3 spans 12 residues. Germline V lookup: CDR1 SEHNR, CDR2 FQNEAQ (reference sequence). V was cut by 8 bases and J by 4 bases, with 11 bases left in between. The CDR3 loop reads CASLKGGETQYF. The DNA of the CDR3 is TGTGCCAGCTTAAAGGGGGGAGAGACCCAGTACTTC.

V gene TRBV6-1 combines with J gene TRBJ1-1; no reliable D call. This CDR3 contains 13 residues. Germline-derived CDR1 and CDR2 are MNHNS and SASEGT. Trimming pared 7 bases from V and 2 bases from J, leaving 11 bases between. The CDR3 protein is CASTEWDNTEAFF. Here the CDR3 DNA reads TGTGCCAGCACCGAGTGGGATAACACTGAAGCTTTCTTT.

For the CDR3, the DNA is TGTGCCAGCAGTGATAGCGGGAGGGTCTACGAGCAGTACTTC. Translation gives CASSDSGRVYEQYF. The rearrangement links TRBV25-1 to TRBJ2-7; 11 bases fit TRBD2. The CDR3 contains 14 residues. CDR1 and CDR2 (germline): MGHDK, SYGVNS. J was trimmed by 3 bases and V by 3 bases; bases with no gene match: 1.

The rearrangement uses TRBV28 and TRBJ2-5; D not resolved. V was trimmed by 0 bases and J by 10 bases, leaving 12 bases between them. In germline, CDR1 is MDHEN, CDR2 SYDVKM. The CDR3 runs 13 residues. CDR3 sequence: CASSLWHGQRQYF. CDR3 nucleotide sequence: TGTGCCAGCAGTTTATGGCATGGGCAGCGCCAGTACTTC.